This T cell receptor beta chain was retrieved from a study of blood T cells in healthy people across ages. This CDR3 comprises 14 residues. V was shortened by 6 bases and J by 6 bases, with 12 bases between the two germline ends. CDR1 is MGHDK, CDR2 SYGVNS, per germline. Note on this clonotype: Its antigen is currently unknown.

For the second PCR, which ran for about 6 to 11 cycles, a sample-barcoded 5' primer and a J-beta primer mix were used. TCRdb re-derived calls from the 5' RACE reads in MiXCR, one entry per CDR3 protein. The repertoire holds 1.8 million or so distinct CDR3 sequences, with more than 35% as singletons. Notes on the study in general: No one knew whether donors had CMV, which possibly confounded expanded clonotype changes.

The receptor comes from a human donor in good health. The sequenced sample was blood. This rearrangement joins TRBV25-1 to TRBJ1-6; D may be TRBD1 (5 bases). CDR3: CASRTGGANSPLHF. The CDR3 bases are TGTGCCAGCAGAACAGGAGGTGCTAATTCACCCCTCCACTTT.